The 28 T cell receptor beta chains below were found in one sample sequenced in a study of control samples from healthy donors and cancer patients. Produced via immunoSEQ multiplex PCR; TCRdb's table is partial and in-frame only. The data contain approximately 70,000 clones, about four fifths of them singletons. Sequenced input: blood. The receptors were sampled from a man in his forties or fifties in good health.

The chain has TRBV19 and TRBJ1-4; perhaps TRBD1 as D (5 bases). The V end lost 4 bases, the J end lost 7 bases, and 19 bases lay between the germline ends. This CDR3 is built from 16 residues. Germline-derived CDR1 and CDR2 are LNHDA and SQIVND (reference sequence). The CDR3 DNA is TGTGCCAGTAGTACCCCCGGCGGAGGGACTCGTGAAAAACTGTTTTTT. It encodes CASSTPGGGTREKLFF.

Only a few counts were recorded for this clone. CDR3 region: CAWSVLGQGPKNIQYF. The CDR3 DNA is TGTGCCTGGAGTGTTTTGGGACAGGGACCCAAAAACATTCAGTACTTC. The chain has TRBV30 and TRBJ2-4; TRBD1 agrees at 9 bases. The ends lost 0 bases at V and 2 bases at J; junction bases unmatched: 5. The CDR3 runs to 16 residues. Germline CDR1 reads GTSNPN; CDR2 reads SVGIG (reference sequence).

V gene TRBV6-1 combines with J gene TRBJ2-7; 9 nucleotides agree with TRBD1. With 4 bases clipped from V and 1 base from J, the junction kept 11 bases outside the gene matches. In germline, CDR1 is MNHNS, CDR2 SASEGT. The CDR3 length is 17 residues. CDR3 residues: CASSAGAGTGLSYEQYF. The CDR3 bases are TGTGCCAGCAGTGCGGGAGCCGGGACAGGGCTTTCCTACGAGCAGTACTTC.

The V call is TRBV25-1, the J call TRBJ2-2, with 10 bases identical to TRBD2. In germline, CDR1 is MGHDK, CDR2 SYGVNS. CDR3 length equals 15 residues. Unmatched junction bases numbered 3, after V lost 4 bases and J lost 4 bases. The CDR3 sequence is CASSGAGGPTGELFF. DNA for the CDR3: TGTGCCAGCAGTGGAGCGGGAGGGCCCACCGGGGAGCTGTTTTTT.

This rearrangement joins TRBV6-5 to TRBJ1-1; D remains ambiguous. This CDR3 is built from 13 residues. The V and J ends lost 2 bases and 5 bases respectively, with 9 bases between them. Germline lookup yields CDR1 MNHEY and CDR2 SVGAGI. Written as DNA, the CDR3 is TGTGCCAGCAGTTACATGGTAGAGACTGAAGCTTTCTTT. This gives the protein CASSYMVETEAFF.

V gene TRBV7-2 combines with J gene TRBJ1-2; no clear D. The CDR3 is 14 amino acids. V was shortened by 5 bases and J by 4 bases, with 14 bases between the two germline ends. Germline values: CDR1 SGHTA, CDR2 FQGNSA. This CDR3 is CASSPSGSRYGYTF. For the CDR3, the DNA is TGTGCCAGCAGCCCAAGTGGCAGTCGCTATGGCTACACCTTC.

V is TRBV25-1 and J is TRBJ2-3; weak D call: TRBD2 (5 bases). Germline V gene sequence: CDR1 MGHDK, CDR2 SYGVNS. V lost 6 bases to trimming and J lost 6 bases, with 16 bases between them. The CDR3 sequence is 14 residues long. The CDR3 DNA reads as TGTGCCAGCAGACCCAGCGGAGCCGGGGATACGCAGTATTTT. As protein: CASRPSGAGDTQYF.

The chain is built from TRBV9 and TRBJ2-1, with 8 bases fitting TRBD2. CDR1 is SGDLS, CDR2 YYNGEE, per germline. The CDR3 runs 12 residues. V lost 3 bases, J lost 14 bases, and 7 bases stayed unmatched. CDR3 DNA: TGTGCCAGCAGCGCGAGCGGGACTAGTAAGTTCTTC. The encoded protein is CASSASGTSKFF.

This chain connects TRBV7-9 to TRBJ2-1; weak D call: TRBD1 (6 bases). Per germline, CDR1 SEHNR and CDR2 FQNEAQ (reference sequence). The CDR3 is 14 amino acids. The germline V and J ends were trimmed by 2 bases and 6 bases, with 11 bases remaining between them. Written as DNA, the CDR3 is TGTGCCAGCAGCTTATCCCAGGGGAGCAATGAGCAGTTCTTC. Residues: CASSLSQGSNEQFF.

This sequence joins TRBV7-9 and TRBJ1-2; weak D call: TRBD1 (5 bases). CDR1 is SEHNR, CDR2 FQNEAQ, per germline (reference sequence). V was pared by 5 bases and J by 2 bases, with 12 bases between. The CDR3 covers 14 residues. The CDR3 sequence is CASSKLGTNYGYTF. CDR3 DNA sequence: TGTGCCAGCAGCAAGTTAGGGACCAACTATGGCTACACCTTC.

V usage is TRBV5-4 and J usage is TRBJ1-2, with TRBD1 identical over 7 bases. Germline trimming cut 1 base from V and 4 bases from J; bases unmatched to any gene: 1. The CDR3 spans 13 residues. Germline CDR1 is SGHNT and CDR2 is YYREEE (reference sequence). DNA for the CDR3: TGTGCCAGCAGCTTGACAGGGGTCTATGGCTACACCTTC. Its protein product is CASSLTGVYGYTF.

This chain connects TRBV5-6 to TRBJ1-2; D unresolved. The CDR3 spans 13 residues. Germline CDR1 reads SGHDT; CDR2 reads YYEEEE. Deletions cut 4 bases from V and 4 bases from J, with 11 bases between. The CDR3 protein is CASSRARSYGYTF. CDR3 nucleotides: TGTGCCAGCAGCCGAGCAAGAAGCTATGGCTACACCTTC.

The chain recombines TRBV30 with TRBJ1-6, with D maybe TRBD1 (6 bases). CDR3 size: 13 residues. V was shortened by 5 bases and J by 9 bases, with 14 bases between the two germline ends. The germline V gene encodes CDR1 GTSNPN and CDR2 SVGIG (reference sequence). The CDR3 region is CAWEGQSGSPLHF. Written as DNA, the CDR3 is TGTGCCTGGGAAGGACAGTCTGGTTCACCCCTCCACTTT.

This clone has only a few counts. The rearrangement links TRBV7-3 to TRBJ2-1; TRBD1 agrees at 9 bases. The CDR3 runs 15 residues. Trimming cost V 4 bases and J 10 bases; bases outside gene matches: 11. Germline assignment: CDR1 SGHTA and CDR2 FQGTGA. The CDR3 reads CASSSRDRVLDEQFF. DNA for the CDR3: TGTGCCAGCAGCTCCCGGGACAGGGTTCTGGACGAGCAGTTCTTC.

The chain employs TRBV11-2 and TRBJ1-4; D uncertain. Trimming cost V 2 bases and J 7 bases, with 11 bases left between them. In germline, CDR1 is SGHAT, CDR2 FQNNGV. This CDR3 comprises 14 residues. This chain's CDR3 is CASSLMWSGEKLFF. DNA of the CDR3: TGTGCCAGCAGCTTAATGTGGTCGGGTGAAAAACTGTTTTTT.

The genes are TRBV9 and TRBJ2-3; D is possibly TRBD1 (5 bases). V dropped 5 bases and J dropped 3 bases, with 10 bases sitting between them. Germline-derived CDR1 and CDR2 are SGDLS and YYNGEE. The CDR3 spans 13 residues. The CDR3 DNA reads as TGTGCCAGCAGTAAGGGGCCTACAGATACGCAGTATTTT. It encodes CASSKGPTDTQYF.

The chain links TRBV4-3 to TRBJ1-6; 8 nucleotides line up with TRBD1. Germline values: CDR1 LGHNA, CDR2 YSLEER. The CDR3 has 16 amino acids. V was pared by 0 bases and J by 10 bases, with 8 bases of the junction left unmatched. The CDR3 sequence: CASSQDPGGAGSPLHF. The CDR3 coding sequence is TGCGCCAGCAGCCAAGACCCAGGGGGCGCCGGGTCACCCCTCCACTTT.

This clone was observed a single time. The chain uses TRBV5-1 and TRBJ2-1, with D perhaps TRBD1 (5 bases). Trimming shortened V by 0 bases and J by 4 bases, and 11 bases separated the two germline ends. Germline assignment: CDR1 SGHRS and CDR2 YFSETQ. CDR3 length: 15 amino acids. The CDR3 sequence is CASSLEGVRYNEQFF. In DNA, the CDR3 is TGCGCCAGCAGCTTGGAAGGGGTGAGGTACAATGAGCAGTTCTTC. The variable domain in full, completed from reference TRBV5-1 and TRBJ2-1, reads KAGVTQTPRYLIKTRGQQVTLSCSPISGHRSVSWYQQTPGQGLQFLFEYFSETQRNKGNFPGRFSGRQFSNSRSEMNVSTLELGDSALYLCASSLEGVRYNEQFFGPGTRLTVL.

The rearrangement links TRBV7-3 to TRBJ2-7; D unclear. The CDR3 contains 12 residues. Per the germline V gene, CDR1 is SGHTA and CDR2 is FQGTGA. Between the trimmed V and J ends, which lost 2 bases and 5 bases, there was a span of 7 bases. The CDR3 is CASSLDAHEQYF. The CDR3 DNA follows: TGTGCCAGCAGCTTAGATGCCCACGAGCAGTACTTC.

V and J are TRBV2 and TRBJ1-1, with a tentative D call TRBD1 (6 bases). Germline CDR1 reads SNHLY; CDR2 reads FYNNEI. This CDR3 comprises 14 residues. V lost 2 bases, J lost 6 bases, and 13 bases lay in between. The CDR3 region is CASSELGGASEAFF. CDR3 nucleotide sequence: TGTGCCAGCAGTGAATTAGGGGGGGCATCTGAAGCTTTCTTT.

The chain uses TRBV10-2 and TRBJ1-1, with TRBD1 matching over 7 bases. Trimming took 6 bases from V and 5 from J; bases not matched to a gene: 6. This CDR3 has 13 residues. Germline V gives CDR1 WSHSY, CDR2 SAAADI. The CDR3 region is CASSQQGRTEAFF. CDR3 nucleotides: TGCGCCAGCAGCCAACAGGGGAGGACTGAAGCTTTCTTT.

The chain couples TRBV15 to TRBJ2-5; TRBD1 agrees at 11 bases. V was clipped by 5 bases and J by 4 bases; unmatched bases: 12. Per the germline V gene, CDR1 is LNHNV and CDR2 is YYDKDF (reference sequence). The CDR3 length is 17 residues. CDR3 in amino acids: CATSRRRTGGYGETQYF. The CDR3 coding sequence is TGTGCCACCAGCCGGAGGCGGACAGGGGGCTACGGAGAGACCCAGTACTTC.

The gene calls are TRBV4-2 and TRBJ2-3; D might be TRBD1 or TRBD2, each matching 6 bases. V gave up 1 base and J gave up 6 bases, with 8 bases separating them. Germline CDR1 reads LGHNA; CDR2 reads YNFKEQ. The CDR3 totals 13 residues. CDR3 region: CASSQGRGDTQYF. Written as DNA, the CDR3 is TGTGCCAGCAGCCAAGGGAGGGGGGATACGCAGTATTTT.

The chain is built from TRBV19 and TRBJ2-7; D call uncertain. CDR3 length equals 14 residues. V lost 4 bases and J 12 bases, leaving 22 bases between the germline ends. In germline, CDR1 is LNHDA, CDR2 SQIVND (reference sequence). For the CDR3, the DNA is TGTGCCAGTAGTACCCGGATCGGGCCTGCTGAGGTGTACTTC. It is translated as CASSTRIGPAEVYF.

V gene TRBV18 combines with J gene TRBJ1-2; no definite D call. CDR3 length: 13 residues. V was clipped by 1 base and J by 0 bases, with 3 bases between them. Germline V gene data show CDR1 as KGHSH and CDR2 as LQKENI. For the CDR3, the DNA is TGTGCCAGCTCACCACAGCCTAACTATGGCTACACCTTC. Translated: CASSPQPNYGYTF.

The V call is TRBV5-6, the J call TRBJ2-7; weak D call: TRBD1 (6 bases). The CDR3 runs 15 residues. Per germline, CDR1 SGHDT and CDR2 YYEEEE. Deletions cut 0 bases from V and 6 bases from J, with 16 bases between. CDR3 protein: CASSLVGAPPVEQYF. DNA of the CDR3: TGTGCCAGCAGCTTGGTGGGGGCTCCGCCCGTCGAGCAGTACTTC.

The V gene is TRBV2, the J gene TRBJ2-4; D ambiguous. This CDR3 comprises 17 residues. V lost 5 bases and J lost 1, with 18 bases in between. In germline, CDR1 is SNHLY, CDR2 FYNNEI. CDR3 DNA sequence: TGTGCCAGCAGTTTTTTGGGTGATCGCTTTGCCAAAAACATTCAGTACTTC. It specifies CASSFLGDRFAKNIQYF.

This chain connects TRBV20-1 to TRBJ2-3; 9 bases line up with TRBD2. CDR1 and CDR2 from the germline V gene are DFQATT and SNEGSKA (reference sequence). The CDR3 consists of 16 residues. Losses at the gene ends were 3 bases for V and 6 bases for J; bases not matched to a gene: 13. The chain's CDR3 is CSASWAGGPISDTQYF. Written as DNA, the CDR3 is TGCAGTGCTAGTTGGGCGGGAGGGCCAATTTCCGATACGCAGTATTTT.